Listed below are T cell receptor beta chains from one sample, sequenced in a study of cytotoxic CD8 clonotypes in ibrutinib-treated CLL. Method: immunoSEQ multiplex PCR; TCRdb's copy keeps in-frame clones and lacks some. This table holds roughly 250,000 clones, 70% found once. Specimen: PBMCs, collected after 24 months of ibrutinib treatment. These receptors were obtained from a human donor with chronic lymphocytic leukemia. Each CDR3 is given with its conserved first and last residue. D genes are given only for firm matches. Part of the rows lack a size; the others show once, few, many or a class for expanded clones.

>TRBJ1-1|TRBV5-1|NA|TRBD1
TGCGCCAGCAGCACCTGGGACAGGGGGCGCGGTACTGAAGCTTTCTTT
CASSTWDRGRGTEAFF
>TRBJ2-1|TRBV11-3|NA|NA
TGTGCCAGCAGCCAGGACAGCCTGATCAATGAGCAGTTCTTC
CASSQDSLINEQFF
>TRBJ2-4|TRBV1|NA|NA
TGCACCAGCAGCCAAGACCCGCACCATCTAGCCAAAAACATTCAGTACTTC
CTSSQDPHHLAKNIQYF
>TRBJ1-2|TRBV28|few|NA
TGTGCCAGCAGATTGTGGACTGTCTCTGGCTACACCTTC
CASRLWTVSGYTF
>TRBJ2-7|TRBV19|NA|TRBD2
TGTGCCAGTAGATTAAGCGGGGGCGACTCCTACGAGCAGTACTTC
CASRLSGGDSYEQYF
>TRBJ1-2|TRBV28|NA|NA
TGTGCCAGCAGAAACCACCTCCGGCTAGGCTACACCTTC
CASRNHLRLGYTF
>TRBJ1-2|TRBV11-2|few|NA
TGTGCCAGCAGCTTACCGGACGGCTATTCGGGCTACACCTTC
CASSLPDGYSGYTF
>TRBJ2-7|TRBV4-2|NA|TRBD2
TGTGCCAGCAGCCAGTCGGGAGGGGATAGCTACGAGCAGTACTTC
CASSQSGGDSYEQYF
>TRBJ2-7|TRBV18|NA|NA
TGTGCCAGCTCACCAGCAACAGGGAACGAGCAGTACTTC
CASSPATGNEQYF
>TRBJ1-3|TRBV7-9|few|NA
TGTGCCAGCAGCCGGATTCAGATTGGAAACACCATATATTTT
CASSRIQIGNTIYF
>TRBJ2-3|TRBV9|NA|NA
TGTGCCAGCAGCGTACGGGGTCTGGGCACAGATACGCAGTATTTT
CASSVRGLGTDTQYF
>TRBJ2-5|TRBV5-4|NA|NA
TGTGCCAGCAGCTTGGATCTAGCGACCAAAGAGACCCAGTACTTC
CASSLDLATKETQYF
>TRBJ1-2|TRBV2|NA|NA
TGTGCCAGCAGAGGGGACACTTTCTATGGCTACACCTTC
CASRGDTFYGYTF
>TRBJ1-4|TRBV28|NA|TRBD1
TGTGCCAGCAGTTATTGGGACAGGGGGCTCCAGATGGTTTTT
CASSYWDRGLQMVF
>TRBJ2-7|TRBV2|few|NA
TGTGCCAGCATAGAGTCCTACGAGCAGTACTTC
CASIESYEQYF
>TRBJ1-1|TRBV2|NA|NA
TGTGCCAGCAGTGATGGTGGGGAGGGTTTCTTT
CASSDGGEGFF
>TRBJ2-1|TRBV11-2|NA|TRBD1
TGTGCCAGCAGGACAGGGGGCGGCGATGAGCAGTTCTTC
CASRTGGGDEQFF
>TRBJ2-1|TRBV7-2|few|TRBD1
TGTGCCAGCAGCCCGACGGACAGGGGGCAGTTCTTC
CASSPTDRGQFF
>TRBJ2-1|TRBV11-3|NA|NA
TGTGCCAGCAGCGAAGGGTTTGAGCAGTTCTTC
CASSEGFEQFF
>TRBJ2-7|TRBV27|few|TRBD1
TGTGCCAGCAGTACCGGGACAGGGTTCCACGAGCAGTACTTC
CASSTGTGFHEQYF
>TRBJ1-4|TRBV10-1|once|NA
TGCGCCAGGCCCCCCACGCCCAGTGCAACTAATGAAAAACTGTTTTTT
CARPPTPSATNEKLFF
>TRBJ1-4|TRBV28|NA|NA
TGTGCCACCAACCTTGCAACTAATGAAAAACTGTTTTTT
CATNLATNEKLFF
>TRBJ2-1|TRBV11-2|few|NA
TGTGCCAGCAGCCCGCGAAGAGGAGACAATGAGCAGTTCTTC
CASSPRRGDNEQFF
>TRBJ2-3|TRBV7-2|NA|NA
TGTGCCAGCAGCTTAGCGCCAGGGGGCACAGATACGCAGTATTTT
CASSLAPGGTDTQYF
>TRBJ2-3|TRBV19|NA|NA
TGTGCCAGCCAACCAAAGGGCACAGATACGCAGTATTTT
CASQPKGTDTQYF
>TRBJ2-7|TRBV19|NA|TRBD2
TGTGCCAGTAGTCCCGAGCGGGGGTACTACGAGCAGTACTTC
CASSPERGYYEQYF
>TRBJ2-5|TRBV7-3|NA|TRBD2
TGTGCCAGCAGCCGGGAGGTACAAGAGACCCAGTACTTC
CASSREVQETQYF
>TRBJ1-6|TRBV27|NA|TRBD1
TGTGCCAGCAGAGGACAGGAGGACTCCTATAATTCACCCCTCCACTTT
CASRGQEDSYNSPLHF
>TRBJ2-5|TRBV7-2|NA|NA
TGTGCCAGCAGAGCCTATGGGACACTGGGGGGGGAGACCCAGTACTTC
CASRAYGTLGGETQYF
>TRBJ2-7|TRBV7-3|NA|NA
TGTGCCAGCAGCCCCCGGAGTAGCGGAGGGTCCTCCGAGCAGTACTTC
CASSPRSSGGSSEQYF
>TRBJ2-2|TRBV28|NA|TRBD1
TGTGCCAGCAGCCAGAGCGTCGGGACAGGGCGCTCGAACACCGGGGAGCTGTTTTTT
CASSQSVGTGRSNTGELFF
>TRBJ2-1|TRBV30|NA|NA
TGTGCCTGGAGGTTGGCGGGAAGCTCCTACAATGAGCAGTTCTTC
CAWRLAGSSYNEQFF
>TRBJ2-1|TRBV5-6|NA|TRBD2
TGTGCCAGCAGTCCTAGCGGGAGCTCCTACAATGAGCAGTTCTTC
CASSPSGSSYNEQFF
>TRBJ2-5|TRBV29-1|NA|TRBD2
TGCAGCGTTGAAGAAAGGGTAGCGGGAGGGCCGGAGACCCAGTACTTC
CSVEERVAGGPETQYF
>TRBJ2-1|TRBV7-8|NA|NA
TGTGCCAGCAGCTTAGCGCCGAGGTTCTTC
CASSLAPRFF
>TRBJ2-6|TRBV28|NA|NA
TGTGCCAGCAGCCCAGAGGGACTGACTTCTGGGGCCAACGTCCTGACTTTC
CASSPEGLTSGANVLTF
>TRBJ2-2|TRBV9|NA|TRBD2
TGTGCCAGCAGCGTCTCCACTTGGACTAGCGGGAGGTCCGGGGAGCTGTTTTTT
CASSVSTWTSGRSGELFF
>TRBJ1-3|TRBV18|NA|NA
TGTGCCAGCTCACCAGTTTCGGGACACGTTGGAAACACCATATATTTT
CASSPVSGHVGNTIYF
>TRBJ2-3|TRBV29-1|NA|NA
TGCAGCGCCCGGCCCAGAACCGAAGATACGCAGTATTTT
CSARPRTEDTQYF
>TRBJ1-5|TRBV30|NA|NA
TGTGCCTGGAGTGTAAAGGGGAATCAGCCCCAGCATTTT
CAWSVKGNQPQHF
>TRBJ2-7|TRBV2|NA|NA
TGTGCCAGCGCCGAGGTGTACGAGCAGTACTTC
CASAEVYEQYF
>TRBJ2-3|TRBV2|NA|TRBD1
TGTGCCAGCAGTGCCGAGACAGGGGCCGCAGATACGCAGTATTTT
CASSAETGAADTQYF
>TRBJ1-2|TRBV5-8|few|NA
TGTGCCAGCAGCTTGTATACGGGTGGCTACACCTTC
CASSLYTGGYTF
>TRBJ2-7|TRBV27|NA|TRBD2
TGTGCCTCGGGGTCGCGGGAGGGCGACGAGCAGTACTTC
CASGSREGDEQYF
>TRBJ2-1|TRBV5-1|NA|TRBD2
TGCGCCAGCAGCGGCGGGACTAGCGGCAACAATGAGCAGTTCTTC
CASSGGTSGNNEQFF
>TRBJ2-6|TRBV7-9|NA|NA
TGTGCCAGCAGCCTATCCCTGATACCGCAGACGGGGGCCAACGTCCTGACTTTC
CASSLSLIPQTGANVLTF